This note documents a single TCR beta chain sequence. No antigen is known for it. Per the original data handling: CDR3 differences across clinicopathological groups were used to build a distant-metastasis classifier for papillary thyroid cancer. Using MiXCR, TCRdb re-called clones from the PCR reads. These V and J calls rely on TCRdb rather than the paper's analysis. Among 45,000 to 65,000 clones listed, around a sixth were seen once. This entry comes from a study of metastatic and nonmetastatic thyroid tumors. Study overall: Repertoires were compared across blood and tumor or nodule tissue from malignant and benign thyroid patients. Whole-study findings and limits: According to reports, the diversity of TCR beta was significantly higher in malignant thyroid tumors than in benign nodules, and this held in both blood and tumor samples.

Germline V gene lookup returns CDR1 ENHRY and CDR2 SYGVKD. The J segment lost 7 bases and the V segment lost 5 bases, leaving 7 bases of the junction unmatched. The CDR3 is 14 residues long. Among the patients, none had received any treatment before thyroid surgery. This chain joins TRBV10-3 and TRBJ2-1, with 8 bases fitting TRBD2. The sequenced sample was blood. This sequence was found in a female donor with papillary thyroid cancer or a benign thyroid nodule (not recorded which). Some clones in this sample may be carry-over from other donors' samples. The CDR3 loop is CAISSVTSGNEQFF. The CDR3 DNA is TGTGCCATCAGTTCCGTAACTAGCGGTAATGAGCAGTTCTTC.